Listed here are 5 T cell receptor beta chains from one sample, sequenced in a study of cytomegalovirus exposure and HLA in healthy donors. PCR was performed using 60 Vbeta and 13 Jbeta primers. Libraries were prepared by immunoSEQ multiplex PCR; TCRdb keeps only in-frame clonotypes and omits some of them. This sample has about 120,000 clones, with approximately 80% found just once. The sample taken for sequencing was PBMCs. These receptors came from a human donor in good health.

V and J are TRBV11-3 and TRBJ1-2, with 7 positions matching TRBD1. The germline V gene has CDR1 SGHNT and CDR2 YENEEA. V dropped 5 bases and J dropped 3; count of bases not matched to a gene: 6. The CDR3 totals 14 residues. CDR3 sequence: CASSPQDRDYGYTF. CDR3 nucleotides: TGTGCCAGCAGCCCACAAGACAGGGACTATGGCTACACCTTC.

This sequence joins TRBV5-1 and TRBJ2-2; D is possibly TRBD1 (6 bases). CDR1 is SGHRS, CDR2 YFSETQ, per germline. V dropped 1 base and J dropped 2 bases, with 9 bases sitting between them. The CDR3 is 15 residues long. CDR3 loop: CASSLRTANTGELFF. CDR3 DNA sequence: TGCGCCAGCAGCTTGCGGACAGCCAACACCGGGGAGCTGTTTTTT. Full variable domain (missing parts from reference TRBV5-1 and TRBJ2-2): KAGVTQTPRYLIKTRGQQVTLSCSPISGHRSVSWYQQTPGQGLQFLFEYFSETQRNKGNFPGRFSGRQFSNSRSEMNVSTLELGDSALYLCASSLRTANTGELFFGEGSRLTVL.

The genes are TRBV19 and TRBJ2-3; 7 bases map to TRBD2. V was clipped by 1 base and J by 1 base; unmatched bases: 11. The CDR3 covers 18 residues. CDR1 is LNHDA, CDR2 SQIVND, per germline (reference sequence). The CDR3 reads CASSIGGRRETGTDTQYF. The DNA of the CDR3 is TGTGCCAGTAGTATAGGAGGTAGGCGGGAGACTGGCACAGATACGCAGTATTTT.

The J gene is TRBJ1-4, the V gene TRBV6-5; D is uncertain. The CDR3 is 14 amino acids. Germline V lookup: CDR1 MNHEY, CDR2 SVGAGI. Between the trimmed V and J ends, which lost 0 bases and 5 bases, there was a span of 7 bases. CDR3 protein: CASSYSPGNEKLFF. The DNA for the CDR3 is TGTGCCAGCAGTTACTCACCGGGGAATGAAAAACTGTTTTTT.

The sample holds one count of this clone. This chain uses TRBV4-1 with TRBJ1-1; tentatively, D is TRBD1 (6 bases). The CDR3 runs to 18 residues. V was trimmed by 2 bases and J by 0 bases, leaving 19 bases between them. Germline lookup yields CDR1 MGHRA and CDR2 YSYEKL. CDR3 sequence (DNA): TGCGCCAGCAGCCAATCGGCCGGGACATACCTCCTGAACACTGAAGCTTTCTTT. It is translated as CASSQSAGTYLLNTEAFF.